This T cell receptor (beta chain) appears in the sequencing data of a study of T-cell memory formation after mild COVID-19. Whole-study context: In these data, TCR clusters were largely donor specific.

Study-wide points: Memory from before infection featured some responding clones, which suggests cross-reactive memory joined. Clones that contracted from day 15 to 85 were balanced CD4/CD8, while later expanders leaned CD4+.

TCRdb fed the 5' RACE reads into MiXCR, producing one record per CDR3 protein. This table holds 550,000 to 700,000 distinct CDR3 sequences, about 20% found once. The CDR3 runs 13 residues. The germline V gene has CDR1 MNHEY and CDR2 SVGEGT. The V gene lost 6 bases and the J gene lost 3 bases, with 6 bases spanning the gap. Comment on this clonotype: The target antigen is unknown.

The origin of this receptor is an adult woman who had mild COVID-19 (a few samples of this study predate the infection). Cell type and time point are not known. The sample was PBMCs or a T cell subset sorted from them (not recorded which). This chain connects TRBV6-2 or TRBV6-3 to TRBJ2-6; D not resolved. The CDR3: CASRSVGANVLTF. In nucleotides, the CDR3 is TGTGCCAGCAGGAGTGTTGGGGCCAACGTCCTGACTTTC.